Reported below is one T cell receptor (beta chain). This sample stems from a study of control samples from healthy donors and cancer patients. The V segment lost 7 bases and the J segment 5 bases; nucleotides outside the gene matches: 17. CDR3 length: 17 amino acids. Germline CDR1 is MGHDK and CDR2 is SYGVNS. Here immunoSEQ multiplex PCR was the method, and the copy in TCRdb shows in-frame clones only, minus some. The sample records 80,000 to 100,000 clones, approximately 86% being singletons. Material: blood. The source is a man aged 30 to 39 in good health. The chain uses TRBV25-1 and TRBJ2-1; 7 positions agree with TRBD1. CDR3 in DNA: TGTGCCAGCACTCCCAAGGGATGGGACAGCGGAAACAATGAGCAGTTCTTC. This translates into CASTPKGWDSGNNEQFF.